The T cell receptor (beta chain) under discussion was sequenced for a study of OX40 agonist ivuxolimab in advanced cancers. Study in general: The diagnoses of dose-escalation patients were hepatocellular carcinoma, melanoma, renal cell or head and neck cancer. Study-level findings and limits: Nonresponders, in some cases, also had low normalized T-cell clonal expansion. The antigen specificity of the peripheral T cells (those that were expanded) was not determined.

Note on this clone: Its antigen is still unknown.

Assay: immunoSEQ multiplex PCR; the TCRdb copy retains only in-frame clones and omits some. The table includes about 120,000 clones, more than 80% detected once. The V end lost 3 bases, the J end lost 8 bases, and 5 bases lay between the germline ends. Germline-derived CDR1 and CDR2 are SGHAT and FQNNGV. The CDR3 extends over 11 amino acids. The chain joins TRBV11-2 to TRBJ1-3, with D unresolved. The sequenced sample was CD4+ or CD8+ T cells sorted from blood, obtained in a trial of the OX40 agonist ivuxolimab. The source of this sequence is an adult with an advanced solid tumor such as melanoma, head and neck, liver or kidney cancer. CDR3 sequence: CASSLGYTIYF. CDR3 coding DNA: TGTGCCAGCAGCTTGGGATACACCATATATTTT.